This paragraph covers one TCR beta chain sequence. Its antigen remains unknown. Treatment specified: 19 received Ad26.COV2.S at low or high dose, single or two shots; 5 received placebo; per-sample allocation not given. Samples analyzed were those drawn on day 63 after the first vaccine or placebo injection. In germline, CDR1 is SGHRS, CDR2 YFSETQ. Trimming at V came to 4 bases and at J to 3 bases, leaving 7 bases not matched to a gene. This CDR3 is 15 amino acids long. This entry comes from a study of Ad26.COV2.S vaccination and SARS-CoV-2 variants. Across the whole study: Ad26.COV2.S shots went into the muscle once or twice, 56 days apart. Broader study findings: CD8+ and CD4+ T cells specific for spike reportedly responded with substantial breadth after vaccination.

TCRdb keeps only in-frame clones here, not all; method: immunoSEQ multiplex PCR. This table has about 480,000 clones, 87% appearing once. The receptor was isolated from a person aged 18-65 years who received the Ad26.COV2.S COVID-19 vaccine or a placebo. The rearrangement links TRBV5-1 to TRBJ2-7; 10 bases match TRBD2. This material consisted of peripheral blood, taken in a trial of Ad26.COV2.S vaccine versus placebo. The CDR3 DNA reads TGCGCCAGCAGCCCCAGCGGGGGGGTGATCTACGAGCAGTACTTC. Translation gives CASSPSGGVIYEQYF.